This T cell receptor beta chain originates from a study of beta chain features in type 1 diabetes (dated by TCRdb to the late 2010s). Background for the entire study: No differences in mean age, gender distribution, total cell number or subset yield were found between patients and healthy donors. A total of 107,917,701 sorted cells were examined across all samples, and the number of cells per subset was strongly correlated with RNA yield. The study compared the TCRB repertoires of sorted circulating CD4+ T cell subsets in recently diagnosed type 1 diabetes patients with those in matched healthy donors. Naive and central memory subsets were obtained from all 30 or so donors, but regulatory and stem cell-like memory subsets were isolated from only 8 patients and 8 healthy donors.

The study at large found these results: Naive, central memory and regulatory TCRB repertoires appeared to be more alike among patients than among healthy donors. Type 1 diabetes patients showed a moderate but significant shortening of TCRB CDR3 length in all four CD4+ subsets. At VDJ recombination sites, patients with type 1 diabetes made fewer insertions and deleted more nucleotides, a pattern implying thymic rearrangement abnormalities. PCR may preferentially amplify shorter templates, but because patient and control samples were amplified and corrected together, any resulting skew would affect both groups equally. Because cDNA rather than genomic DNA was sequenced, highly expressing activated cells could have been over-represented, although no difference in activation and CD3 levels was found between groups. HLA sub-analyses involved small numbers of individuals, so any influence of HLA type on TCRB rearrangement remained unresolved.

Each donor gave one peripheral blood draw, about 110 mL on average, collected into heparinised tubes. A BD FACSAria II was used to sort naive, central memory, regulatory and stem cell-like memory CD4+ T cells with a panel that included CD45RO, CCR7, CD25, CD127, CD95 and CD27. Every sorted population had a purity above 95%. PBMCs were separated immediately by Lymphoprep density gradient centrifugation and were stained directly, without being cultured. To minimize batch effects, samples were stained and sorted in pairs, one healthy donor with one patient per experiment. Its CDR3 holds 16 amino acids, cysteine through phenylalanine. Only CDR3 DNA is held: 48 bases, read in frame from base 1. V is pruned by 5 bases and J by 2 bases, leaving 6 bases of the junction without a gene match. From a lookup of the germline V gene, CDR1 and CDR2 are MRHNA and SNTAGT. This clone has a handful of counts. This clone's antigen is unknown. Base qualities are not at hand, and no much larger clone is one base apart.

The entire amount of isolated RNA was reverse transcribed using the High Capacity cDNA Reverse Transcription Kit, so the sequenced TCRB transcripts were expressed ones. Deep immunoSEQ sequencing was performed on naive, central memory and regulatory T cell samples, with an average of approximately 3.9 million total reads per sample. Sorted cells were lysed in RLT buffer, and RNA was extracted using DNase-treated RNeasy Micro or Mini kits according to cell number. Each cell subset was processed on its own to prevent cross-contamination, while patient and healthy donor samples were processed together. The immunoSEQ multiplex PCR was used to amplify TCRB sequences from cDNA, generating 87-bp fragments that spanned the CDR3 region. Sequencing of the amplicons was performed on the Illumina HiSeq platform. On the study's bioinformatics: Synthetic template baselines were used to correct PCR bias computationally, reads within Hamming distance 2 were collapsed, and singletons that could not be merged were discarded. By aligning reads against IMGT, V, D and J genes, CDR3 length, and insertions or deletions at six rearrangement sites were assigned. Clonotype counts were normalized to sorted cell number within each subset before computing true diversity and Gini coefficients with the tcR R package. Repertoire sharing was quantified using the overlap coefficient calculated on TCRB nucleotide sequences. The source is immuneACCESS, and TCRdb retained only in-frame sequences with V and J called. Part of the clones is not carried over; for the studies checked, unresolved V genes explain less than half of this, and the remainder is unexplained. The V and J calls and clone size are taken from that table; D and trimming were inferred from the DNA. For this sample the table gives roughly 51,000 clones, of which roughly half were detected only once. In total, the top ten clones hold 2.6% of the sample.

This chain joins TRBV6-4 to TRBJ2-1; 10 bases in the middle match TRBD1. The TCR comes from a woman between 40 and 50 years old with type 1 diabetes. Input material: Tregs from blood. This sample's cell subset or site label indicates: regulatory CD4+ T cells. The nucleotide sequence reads TGTGCCAGCAGTCACAGGACAGGGGGGACCTACAATGAGCAGTTCTTC. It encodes CASSHRTGGTYNEQFF.